These 12 T cell receptor beta chains originate from one sample sequenced in a study of cytomegalovirus exposure and HLA in healthy donors. It was with 60 Vbeta and 13 Jbeta primers that the PCR ran. TCRdb keeps only in-frame clones here, not all; method: immunoSEQ multiplex PCR. The table has around 200,000 clones, over 80% seen once. The sample taken for sequencing was PBMCs. These receptors all stem from a man in his forties or fifties in good health and CMV-seropositive.

The rearrangement joins TRBV7-9 to TRBJ1-1, with D hard to call. Between the trimmed V and J ends, which lost 5 bases and 5 bases, there was a span of 9 bases. The length of the CDR3 is 12 residues. Per the germline V gene, CDR1 is SEHNR and CDR2 is FQNEAQ (reference sequence). The CDR3 here is CASSGGGTEAFF. The CDR3 nucleotides are TGTGCCAGCAGCGGAGGAGGGACTGAAGCTTTCTTT. Full variable domain (outside the CDR3, taken from reference TRBV7-9 and TRBJ1-1): DTGVSQNPRHKITKRGQNVTFRCDPISEHNRLYWYRQTLGQGPEFLTYFQNEAQLEKSRLLSDRFSAERPKGSFSTLEIQRTEQGDSAMYLCASSGGGTEAFFGQGTRLTVV.

The chain has TRBV7-2 and TRBJ1-2; TRBD1 matches 11 bases. Germline V gene data show CDR1 as SGHTA and CDR2 as FQGNSA. Trimming cost V 1 base and J 4 bases; bases outside gene matches: 2. The CDR3 has 15 amino acids. The DNA for the CDR3 is TGTGCCAGCAGCTTAGGGACAGGGGGCATCTATGGCTACACCTTC. Protein sequence: CASSLGTGGIYGYTF.

The chain links TRBV18 to TRBJ1-1, with 9 positions matching TRBD1. This CDR3 contains 15 residues. From germline, CDR1 is KGHSH and CDR2 LQKENI. After removal of 3 bases from V and 1 base from J, the junction contained 3 bases not matched to a gene. The CDR3 here is CASSPPGQGNTEAFF. CDR3 nucleotide sequence: TGTGCCAGCTCACCTCCGGGACAGGGGAACACTGAAGCTTTCTTT.

J is TRBJ2-7 and V is TRBV5-1, with TRBD2 matching 11 bases. The germline V gene has CDR1 SGHRS and CDR2 YFSETQ. CDR3 length: 16 residues. V gave up 1 base and J gave up 6 bases; unmatched junction bases: 9. CDR3 in amino acids: CASSLTSGSQKREQYF. As DNA, the CDR3 is TGCGCCAGCAGCTTGACTAGCGGGAGCCAGAAGCGCGAGCAGTACTTC. Full variable domain (remainder filled in from reference TRBV5-1 and TRBJ2-7): KAGVTQTPRYLIKTRGQQVTLSCSPISGHRSVSWYQQTPGQGLQFLFEYFSETQRNKGNFPGRFSGRQFSNSRSEMNVSTLELGDSALYLCASSLTSGSQKREQYFGPGTRLTVT.

This clone was recorded a few times. The chain recombines TRBV7-9 with TRBJ1-1; 11 bases agree with TRBD1. The CDR3 totals 16 residues. Germline V gene sequence: CDR1 SEHNR, CDR2 FQNEAQ (reference sequence). J gave up 5 bases and V 0 bases, and 5 bases lay outside the gene matches. For the CDR3, the DNA is TGTGCCAGCAGCTTAGCCGGGACAGGGGGAGGGACTGAAGCTTTCTTT. Its translation: CASSLAGTGGGTEAFF.

The CDR3 loop is CSVWDREAFF. DNA for the CDR3: TGCAGCGTCTGGGACAGGGAAGCTTTCTTT. The J gene is TRBJ1-1, the V gene TRBV29-1, with TRBD1 identical over 8 bases. The V segment lost 6 bases and the J segment 8 bases; nucleotides outside the gene matches: 2. The CDR3 runs to 10 residues. Germline V gene data show CDR1 as SQVTM and CDR2 as ANQGSEA.

The rearrangement links TRBV2 to TRBJ2-2; D call uncertain. V lost 3 bases and J 4 bases, leaving 3 bases between the germline ends. Germline CDR1 is SNHLY and CDR2 is FYNNEI. The CDR3 is 12 residues long. The CDR3 DNA follows: TGTGCCAGCAGTGACAGCACCGGGGAGCTGTTTTTT. Protein product: CASSDSTGELFF.

This CDR3 reads CASRKEGPISTDTQYF. The CDR3 nucleotides are TGTGCCAGCAGAAAAGAGGGTCCCATAAGCACAGATACGCAGTATTTT. This chain connects TRBV2 to TRBJ2-3; tentative D call: TRBD2 (5 bases). V dropped 6 bases and J dropped 0 bases, with 16 bases sitting between them. The germline CDR1 and CDR2 sequences are SNHLY and FYNNEI. The CDR3 length is 16 residues.

In this sample, this clone turned up a few times. The chain recombines TRBV5-1 with TRBJ2-1; the match to TRBD2 covers 7 bases. The germline V gene encodes CDR1 SGHRS and CDR2 YFSETQ. The ends lost 5 bases at V and 7 bases at J; junction bases unmatched: 21. There are 18 residues in the CDR3. DNA for the CDR3: TGCGCCAGCAGTCCAGTGGGGGGGATCCAAGTTGACGGGAATGAGCAGTTCTTC. It is translated as CASSPVGGIQVDGNEQFF.

The gene calls are TRBV10-1 and TRBJ1-1; tentative D call: TRBD1 (6 bases). CDR3 length equals 14 residues. Germline V gives CDR1 WNHNN, CDR2 SYGVQD (reference sequence). Trimming removed 3 bases at V and 4 bases at J, with 12 bases between. The CDR3 bases are TGCGCCAGCAGTGAAAAACAGGGAGCCACTGAAGCTTTCTTT. Amino acid sequence: CASSEKQGATEAFF.

The chain has TRBV7-9 and TRBJ2-3; tentatively, D is TRBD1 (8 bases). This CDR3 region has 15 residues. The V gene lost 3 bases and the J gene lost 4 bases, with 14 bases spanning the gap. The germline V gene encodes CDR1 SEHNR and CDR2 FQNEAQ (reference sequence). CDR3 amino acids: CASSFTGGVADTQYF. For the CDR3, the DNA is TGTGCCAGCAGCTTTACAGGGGGGGTGGCAGATACGCAGTATTTT.

The V call is TRBV14, the J call TRBJ2-2; 10 bases fit TRBD1. The CDR3 runs 17 residues. CDR1 SGHDN and CDR2 FVKESK come from the germline V gene. Unmatched junction bases numbered 9, after V lost 1 base and J lost 7 bases. CDR3 in amino acids: CASSQAPRTGGHGELFF. The CDR3 nucleotides read TGTGCCAGCAGCCAAGCCCCCCGGACAGGGGGTCACGGGGAGCTGTTTTTT. Full variable domain (remainder filled in from reference TRBV14 and TRBJ2-2): EAGVTQFPSHSVIEKGQTVTLRCDPISGHDNLYWYRRVMGKEIKFLLHFVKESKQDESGMPNNRFLAERTGGTYSTLKVQPAELEDSGVYFCASSQAPRTGGHGELFFGEGSRLTVL.